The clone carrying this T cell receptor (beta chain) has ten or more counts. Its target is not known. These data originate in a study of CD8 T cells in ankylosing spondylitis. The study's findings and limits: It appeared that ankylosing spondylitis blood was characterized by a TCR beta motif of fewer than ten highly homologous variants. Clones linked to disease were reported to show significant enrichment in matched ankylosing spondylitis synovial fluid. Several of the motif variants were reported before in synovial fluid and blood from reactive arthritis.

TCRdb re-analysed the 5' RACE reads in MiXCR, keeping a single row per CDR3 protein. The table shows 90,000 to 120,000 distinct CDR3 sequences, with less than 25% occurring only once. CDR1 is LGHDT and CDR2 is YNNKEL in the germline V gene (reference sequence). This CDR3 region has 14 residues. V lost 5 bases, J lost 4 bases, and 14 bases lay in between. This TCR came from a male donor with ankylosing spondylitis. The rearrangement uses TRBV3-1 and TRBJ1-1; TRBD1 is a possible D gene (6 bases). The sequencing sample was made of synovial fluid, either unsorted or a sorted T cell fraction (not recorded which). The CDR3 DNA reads TGTGCCAGCAGCGCGACCACAGGGATCACTGAAGCTTTCTTT. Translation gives CASSATTGITEAFF. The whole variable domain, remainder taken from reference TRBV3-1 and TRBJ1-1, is DTAVSQTPKYLVTQMGNDKSIKCEQNLGHDTMYWYKQDSKKFLKIMFSYNNKELIINETVPNRFSPKSPDKAHLNLHINSLELGDSAVYFCASSATTGITEAFFGQGTRLTVV.